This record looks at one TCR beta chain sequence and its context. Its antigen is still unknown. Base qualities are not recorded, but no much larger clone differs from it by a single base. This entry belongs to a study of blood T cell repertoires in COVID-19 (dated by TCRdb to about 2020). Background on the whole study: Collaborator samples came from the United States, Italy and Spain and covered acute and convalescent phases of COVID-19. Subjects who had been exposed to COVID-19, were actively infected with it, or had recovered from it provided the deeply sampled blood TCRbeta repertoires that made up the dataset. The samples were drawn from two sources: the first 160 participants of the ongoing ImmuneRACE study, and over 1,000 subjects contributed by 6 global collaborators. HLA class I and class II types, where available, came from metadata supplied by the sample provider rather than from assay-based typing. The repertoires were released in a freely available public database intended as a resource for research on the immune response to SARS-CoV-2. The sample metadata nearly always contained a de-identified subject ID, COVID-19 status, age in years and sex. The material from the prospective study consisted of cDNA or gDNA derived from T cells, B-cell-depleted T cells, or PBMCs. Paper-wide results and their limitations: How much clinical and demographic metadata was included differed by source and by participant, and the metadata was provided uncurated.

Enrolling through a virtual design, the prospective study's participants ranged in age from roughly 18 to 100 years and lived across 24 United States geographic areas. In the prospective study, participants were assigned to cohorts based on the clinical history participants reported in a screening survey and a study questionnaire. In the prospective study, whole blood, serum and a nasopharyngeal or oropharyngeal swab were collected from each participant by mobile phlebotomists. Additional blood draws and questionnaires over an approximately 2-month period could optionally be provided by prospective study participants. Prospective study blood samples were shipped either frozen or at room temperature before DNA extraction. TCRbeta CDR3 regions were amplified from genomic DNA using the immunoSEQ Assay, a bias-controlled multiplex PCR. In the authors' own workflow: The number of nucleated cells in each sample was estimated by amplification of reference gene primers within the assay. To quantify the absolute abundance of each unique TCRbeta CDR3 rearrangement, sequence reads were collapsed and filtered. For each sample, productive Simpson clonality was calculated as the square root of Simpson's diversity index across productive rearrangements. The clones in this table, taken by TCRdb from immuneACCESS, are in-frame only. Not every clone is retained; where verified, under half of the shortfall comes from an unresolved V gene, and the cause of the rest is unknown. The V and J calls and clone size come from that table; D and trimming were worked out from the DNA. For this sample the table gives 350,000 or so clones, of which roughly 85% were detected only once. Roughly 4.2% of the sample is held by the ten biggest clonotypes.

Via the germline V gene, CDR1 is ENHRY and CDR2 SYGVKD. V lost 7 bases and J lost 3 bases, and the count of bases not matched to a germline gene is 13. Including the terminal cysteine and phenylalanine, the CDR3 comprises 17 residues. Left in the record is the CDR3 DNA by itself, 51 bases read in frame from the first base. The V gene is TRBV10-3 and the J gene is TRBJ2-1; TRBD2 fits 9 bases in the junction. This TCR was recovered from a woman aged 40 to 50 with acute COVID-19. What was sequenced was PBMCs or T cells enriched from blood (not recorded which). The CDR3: CAITSVGSGSVYNEQFF. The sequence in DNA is TGTGCCATCACTTCTGTAGGTAGCGGGAGTGTCTACAATGAGCAGTTCTTC.